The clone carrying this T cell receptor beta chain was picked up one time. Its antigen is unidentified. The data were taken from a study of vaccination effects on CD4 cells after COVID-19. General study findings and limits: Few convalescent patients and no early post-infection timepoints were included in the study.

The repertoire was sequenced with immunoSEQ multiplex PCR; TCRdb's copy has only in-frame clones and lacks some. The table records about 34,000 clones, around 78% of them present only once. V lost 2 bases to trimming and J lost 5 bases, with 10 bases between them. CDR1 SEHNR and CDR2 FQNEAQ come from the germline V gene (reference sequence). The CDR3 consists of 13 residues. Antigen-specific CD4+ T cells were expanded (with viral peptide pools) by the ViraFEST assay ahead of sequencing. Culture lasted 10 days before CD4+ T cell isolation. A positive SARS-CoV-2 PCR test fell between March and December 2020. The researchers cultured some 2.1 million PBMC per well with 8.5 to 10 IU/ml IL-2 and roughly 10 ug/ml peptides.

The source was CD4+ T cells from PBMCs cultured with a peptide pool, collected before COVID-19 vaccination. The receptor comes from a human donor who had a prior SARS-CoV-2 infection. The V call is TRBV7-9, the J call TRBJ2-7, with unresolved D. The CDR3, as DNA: TGTGCCAGCAGCTTAATATCAATCGACGAGCAGTACTTC. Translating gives CASSLISIDEQYF. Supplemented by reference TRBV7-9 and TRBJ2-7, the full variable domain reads DTGVSQNPRHKITKRGQNVTFRCDPISEHNRLYWYRQTLGQGPEFLTYFQNEAQLEKSRLLSDRFSAERPKGSFSTLEIQRTEQGDSAMYLCASSLISIDEQYFGPGTRLTVT.